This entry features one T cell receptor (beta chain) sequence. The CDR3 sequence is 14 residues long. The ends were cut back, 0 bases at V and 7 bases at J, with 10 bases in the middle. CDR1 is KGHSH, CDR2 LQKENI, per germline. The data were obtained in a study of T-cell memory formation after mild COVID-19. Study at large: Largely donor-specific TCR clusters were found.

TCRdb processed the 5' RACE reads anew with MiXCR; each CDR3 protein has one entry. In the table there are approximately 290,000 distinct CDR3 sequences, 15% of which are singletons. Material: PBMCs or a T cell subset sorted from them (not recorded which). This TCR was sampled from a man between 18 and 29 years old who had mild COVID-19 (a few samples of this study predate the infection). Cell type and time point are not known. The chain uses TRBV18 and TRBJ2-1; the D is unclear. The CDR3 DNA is TGTGCCAGCTCACCACCTAGACCGAAAAATGAGCAGTTCTTC. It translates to CASSPPRPKNEQFF.